The clone carrying this TCR beta chain appeared many times. Germline V gene sequence: CDR1 SGHAT, CDR2 FQNNGV. This CDR3 has 12 amino acids. Trimming pared 1 base from V and 5 bases from J, leaving 3 bases between. This specimen comes from a study of CD8 T cells in ankylosing spondylitis. TCRdb reanalysed the 5' RACE reads using MiXCR and keeps one entry per CDR3 protein. Here the sample spans around 150,000 distinct CDR3 sequences, 5.5% to 7.5% being singletons. Sequencing input: blood, either unsorted or a sorted T cell fraction (not recorded which). The receptor was derived from a female donor with ankylosing spondylitis or in good health (not recorded which). The chain joins TRBV11-2 to TRBJ2-1; D is ambiguous. The CDR3 is CASSLGNNEQFF. As DNA, the CDR3 is TGTGCCAGCAGCTTAGGAAACAATGAGCAGTTCTTC.